This T cell receptor (beta chain) is from a study of blood T cell repertoires in COVID-19. About the study: Donors in the United States, Italy and Spain gave samples during acute or convalescent COVID-19.

The CDR3 loop spans 14 amino acids. V lost 1 base and J 6 bases, leaving 10 bases between the germline ends. Germline CDR1 is MGHRA and CDR2 is YSYEKL. Note on this clone: At the DNA level, this CDR3 is encoded by other sequences in the same sample as well.

Adults between about 18 and 95 years of age took part from approximately 24 US areas. Among Cohort 3 donors, those recovered had two negative PCRs, clearance, or symptom resolution. In the original processing: Amplification of reference gene primers was used by the study to estimate nucleated cell counts. Sequencing was performed with immunoSEQ multiplex PCR; in TCRdb, only in-frame clones are kept and a portion is missing. The V and J calls and clone size were taken over from that table, and D and trimming were inferred from the DNA. Here the sample spans 150,000 to 200,000 clones, approximately 80% being singletons.

The chain has TRBV4-1 and TRBJ2-1, with a tentative D call TRBD1 (6 bases). The origin of this receptor is a woman aged 60-70 years who had recovered from COVID-19. What was sequenced was PBMCs or T cells enriched from blood (not recorded which). The CDR3 is CASSQGGRGNEQFF. As DNA, the CDR3 is TGCGCCAGCAGCCAAGGCGGCAGGGGCAATGAGCAGTTCTTC.